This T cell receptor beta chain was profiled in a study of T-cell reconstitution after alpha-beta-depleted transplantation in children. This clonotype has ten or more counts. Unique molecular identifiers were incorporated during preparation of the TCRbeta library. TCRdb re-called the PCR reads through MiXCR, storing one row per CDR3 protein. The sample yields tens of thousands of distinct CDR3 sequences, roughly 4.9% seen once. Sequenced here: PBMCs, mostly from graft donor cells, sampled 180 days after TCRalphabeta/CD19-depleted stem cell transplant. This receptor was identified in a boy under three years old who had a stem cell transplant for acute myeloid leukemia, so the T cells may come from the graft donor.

The CDR3 loop reads CASRRTGSTDTQYF. CDR3 nucleotides: TGTGCCAGCAGGAGGACAGGTAGCACAGATACGCAGTATTTT. The chain employs TRBV6-1 and TRBJ2-3; 7 bases are shared with TRBD1. The CDR3 spans 14 residues. V lost 6 bases, J lost 0 bases, and 3 bases stayed unmatched. Germline CDR1 is MNHNS and CDR2 is SASEGT.